This T cell receptor (beta chain) was sequenced during a study of cytomegalovirus exposure and HLA in healthy donors. This clone was seen once. V trimming: 4 bases; J trimming: 4 bases; junction bases outside the gene matches: 13. Germline V gives CDR1 LGHNA, CDR2 YNFKEQ. The length of the CDR3 is 17 residues. The PCR ran on 60 Vbeta and 13 Jbeta primers. Profiling relied on immunoSEQ multiplex PCR, and the TCRdb table lists in-frame clones only, not all of them. Of around 67,000 clones listed, about 60% are singletons. Sequenced: PBMCs. This rearrangement joins TRBV4-2 to TRBJ2-5, with 9 bases lining up with TRBD2. This clonotype was sampled from a woman in her fifties or sixties in good health and CMV-seronegative. CDR3 bases: TGTGCCAGCAGCCGCCTCCGTGGGGGCGGGAGGGTAGAGACCCAGTACTTC. Its translation: CASSRLRGGGRVETQYF.